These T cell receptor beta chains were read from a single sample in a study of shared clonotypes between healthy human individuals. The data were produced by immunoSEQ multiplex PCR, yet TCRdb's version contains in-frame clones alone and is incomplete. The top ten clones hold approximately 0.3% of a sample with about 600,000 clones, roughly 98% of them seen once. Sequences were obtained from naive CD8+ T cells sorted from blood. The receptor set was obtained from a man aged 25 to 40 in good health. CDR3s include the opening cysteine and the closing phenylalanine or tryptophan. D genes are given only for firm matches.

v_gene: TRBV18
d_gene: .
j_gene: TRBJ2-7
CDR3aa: CASSPDRSGAYEQYF

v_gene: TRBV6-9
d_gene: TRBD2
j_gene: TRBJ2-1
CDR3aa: CASRGLAGGYNEQFF

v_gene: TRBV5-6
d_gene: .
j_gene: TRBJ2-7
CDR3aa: CASSLGQFYEQYF

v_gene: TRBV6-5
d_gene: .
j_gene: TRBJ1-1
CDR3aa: CASSYIGSEAFF

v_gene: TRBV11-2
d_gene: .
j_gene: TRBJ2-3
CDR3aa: CASSFGPIDTQYF

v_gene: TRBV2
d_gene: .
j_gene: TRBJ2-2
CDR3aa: CASSVGRGTITNTGELFF

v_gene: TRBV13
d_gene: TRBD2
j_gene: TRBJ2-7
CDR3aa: CASSLTSGRAGAYEQYF

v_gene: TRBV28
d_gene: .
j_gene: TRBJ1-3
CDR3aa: CASSLRHSGNTIYF

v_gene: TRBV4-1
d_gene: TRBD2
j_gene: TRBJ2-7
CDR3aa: CASSQGLAGTYEQYF

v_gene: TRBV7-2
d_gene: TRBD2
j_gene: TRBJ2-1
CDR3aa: CASSLARGLADNNEQFF

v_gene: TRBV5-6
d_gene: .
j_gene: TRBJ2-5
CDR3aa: CASSTSTGPETQYF

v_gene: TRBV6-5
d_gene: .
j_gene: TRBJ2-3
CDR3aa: CASSSGWGTDTQYF

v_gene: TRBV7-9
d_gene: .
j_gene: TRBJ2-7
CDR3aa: CASSYEDSYEQYF

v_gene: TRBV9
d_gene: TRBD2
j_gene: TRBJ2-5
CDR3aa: CASRPRLAGAKETQYF

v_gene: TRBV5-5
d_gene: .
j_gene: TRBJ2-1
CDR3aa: CASSSTAPWSTYNEQFF

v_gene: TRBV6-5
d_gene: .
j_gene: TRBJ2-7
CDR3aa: CASSQSWLRNYEQYF

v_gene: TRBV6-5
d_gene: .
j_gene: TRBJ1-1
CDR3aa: CASSSEGGEMNTEAFF

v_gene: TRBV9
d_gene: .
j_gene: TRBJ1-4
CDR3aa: CASSGDREATNEKLFF

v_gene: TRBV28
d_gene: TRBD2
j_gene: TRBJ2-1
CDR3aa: CASSFLPAGGSYNEQFF

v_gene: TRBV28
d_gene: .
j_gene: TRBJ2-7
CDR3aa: CASSSSSYEQYF

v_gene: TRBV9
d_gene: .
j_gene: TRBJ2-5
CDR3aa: CASGETQYF

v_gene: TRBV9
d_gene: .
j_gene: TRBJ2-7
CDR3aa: CASSVGSTYEQYF

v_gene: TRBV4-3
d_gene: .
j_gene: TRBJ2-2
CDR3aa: CASSWDFGELFF

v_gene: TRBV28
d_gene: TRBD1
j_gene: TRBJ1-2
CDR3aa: CASSLGSGETGGNGYTF

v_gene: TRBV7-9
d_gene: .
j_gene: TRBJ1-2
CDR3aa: CASRGDTAIWAGYTF

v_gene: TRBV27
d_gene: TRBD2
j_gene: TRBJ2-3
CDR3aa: CASSFLAGGDMGTDTQYF

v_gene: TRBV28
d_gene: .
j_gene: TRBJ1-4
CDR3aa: CASTLAGLGEKLFF